This T cell receptor (beta chain) is drawn from a study of OX40 agonist ivuxolimab in advanced cancers. Profiling relied on immunoSEQ multiplex PCR, and the TCRdb table lists in-frame clones only, not all of them. The sample has 12,000 to 15,000 clones, around nine tenths seen once; the top ten hold 5.5% to 8%. Germline V gives CDR1 SGHTA, CDR2 FQGNSA. The CDR3 consists of 15 residues. Trimming left V 7 bases short and J 5 bases short, with 20 bases between. The receptor was isolated from an adult with an advanced solid tumor such as melanoma, head and neck, liver or kidney cancer. Specimen: CD4+ or CD8+ T cells sorted from blood, collected in a trial of the OX40 agonist ivuxolimab. The chain has TRBV7-2 and TRBJ2-5; D may be TRBD2 (6 bases). CDR3 nucleotide sequence: TGTGCCAGCACCGTAGGCACTAGCAGTCGGGAGACCCAGTACTTC. Protein product: CASTVGTSSRETQYF.